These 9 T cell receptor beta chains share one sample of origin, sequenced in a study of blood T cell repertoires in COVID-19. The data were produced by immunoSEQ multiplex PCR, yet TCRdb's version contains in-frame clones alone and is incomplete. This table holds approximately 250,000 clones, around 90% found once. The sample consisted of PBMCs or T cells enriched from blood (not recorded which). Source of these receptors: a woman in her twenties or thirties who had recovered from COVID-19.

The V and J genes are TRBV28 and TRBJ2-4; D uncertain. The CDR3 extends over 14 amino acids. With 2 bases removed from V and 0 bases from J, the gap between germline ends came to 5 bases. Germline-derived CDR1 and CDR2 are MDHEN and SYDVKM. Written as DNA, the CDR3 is TGTGCCAGCAGTTTACTTCTAGCCAAAAACATTCAGTACTTC. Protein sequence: CASSLLLAKNIQYF.

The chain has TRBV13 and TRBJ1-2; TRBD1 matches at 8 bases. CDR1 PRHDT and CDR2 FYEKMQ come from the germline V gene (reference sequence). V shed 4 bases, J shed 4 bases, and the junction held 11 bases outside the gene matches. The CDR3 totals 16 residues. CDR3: CASSSLGQGVLYGYTF. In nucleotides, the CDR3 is TGTGCCAGCAGCTCCCTCGGACAGGGTGTCCTCTATGGCTACACCTTC.

The CDR3 here is CASSYGPYYGYTF. CDR3 in DNA: TGTGCCAGCAGTTACGGGCCCTACTATGGCTACACCTTC. The chain employs TRBV6-5 and TRBJ1-2; D gene ambiguous. Trimming cost V 2 bases and J 3 bases, with 7 bases left between them. Germline V lookup: CDR1 MNHEY, CDR2 SVGAGI. The CDR3 is 13 amino acids.

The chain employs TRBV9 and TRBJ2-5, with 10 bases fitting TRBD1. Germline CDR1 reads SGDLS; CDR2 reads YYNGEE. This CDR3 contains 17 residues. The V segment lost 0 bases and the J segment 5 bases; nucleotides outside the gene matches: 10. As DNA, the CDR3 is TGTGCCAGCAGCGTAGAAGTGGTGACAGGGGGCTGGGAGACCCAGTACTTC. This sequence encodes CASSVEVVTGGWETQYF.

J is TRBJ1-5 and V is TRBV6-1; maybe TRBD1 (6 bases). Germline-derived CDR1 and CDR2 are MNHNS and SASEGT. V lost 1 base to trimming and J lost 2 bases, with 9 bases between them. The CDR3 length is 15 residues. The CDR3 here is CASSEVGGGNQPQHF. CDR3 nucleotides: TGTGCCAGCAGTGAAGTAGGGGGGGGCAATCAGCCCCAGCATTTT.

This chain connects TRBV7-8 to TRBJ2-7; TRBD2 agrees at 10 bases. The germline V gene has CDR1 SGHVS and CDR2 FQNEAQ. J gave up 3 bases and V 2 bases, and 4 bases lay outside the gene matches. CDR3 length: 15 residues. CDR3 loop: CASSLISGGDYEQYF. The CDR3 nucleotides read TGTGCCAGCAGCTTAATAAGCGGGGGGGACTACGAGCAGTACTTC.

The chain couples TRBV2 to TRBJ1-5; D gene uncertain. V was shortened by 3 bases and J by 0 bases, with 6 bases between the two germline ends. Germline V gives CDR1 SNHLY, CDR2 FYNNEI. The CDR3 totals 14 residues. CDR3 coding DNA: TGTGCCAGCAGTGAGAGGTATAGCAATCAGCCCCAGCATTTT. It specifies CASSERYSNQPQHF. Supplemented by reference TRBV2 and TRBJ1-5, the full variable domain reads EPEVTQTPSHQVTQMGQEVILRCVPISNHLYFYWYRQILGQKVEFLVSFYNNEISEKSEIFDDQFSVERPDGSNFTLKIRSTKLEDSAMYFCASSERYSNQPQHFGDGTRLSIL.

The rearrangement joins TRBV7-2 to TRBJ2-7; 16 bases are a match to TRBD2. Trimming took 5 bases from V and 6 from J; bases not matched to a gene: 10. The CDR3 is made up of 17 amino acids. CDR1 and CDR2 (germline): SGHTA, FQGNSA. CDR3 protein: CASSPAGLAGGQGEQYF. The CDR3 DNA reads TGTGCCAGCAGCCCGGCGGGACTAGCGGGGGGGCAGGGCGAGCAGTACTTC. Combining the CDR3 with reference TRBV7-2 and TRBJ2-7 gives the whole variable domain GAGVSQSPSNKVTEKGKDVELRCDPISGHTALYWYRQSLGQGLEFLIYFQGNSAPDKSGLPSDRFSAERTGGSVSTLTIQRTQQEDSAVYLCASSPAGLAGGQGEQYFGPGTRLTVT.

CDR3 sequence: CATKLGESIIGYTF. The CDR3 DNA reads as TGTGCCACTAAGCTGGGAGAGTCTATAATAGGCTACACCTTC. The chain links TRBV5-6 to TRBJ1-2; no definite D call. This CDR3 is 14 amino acids long. Germline assignment: CDR1 SGHDT and CDR2 YYEEEE. Trimming left V 9 bases short and J 8 bases short, with 23 bases between.